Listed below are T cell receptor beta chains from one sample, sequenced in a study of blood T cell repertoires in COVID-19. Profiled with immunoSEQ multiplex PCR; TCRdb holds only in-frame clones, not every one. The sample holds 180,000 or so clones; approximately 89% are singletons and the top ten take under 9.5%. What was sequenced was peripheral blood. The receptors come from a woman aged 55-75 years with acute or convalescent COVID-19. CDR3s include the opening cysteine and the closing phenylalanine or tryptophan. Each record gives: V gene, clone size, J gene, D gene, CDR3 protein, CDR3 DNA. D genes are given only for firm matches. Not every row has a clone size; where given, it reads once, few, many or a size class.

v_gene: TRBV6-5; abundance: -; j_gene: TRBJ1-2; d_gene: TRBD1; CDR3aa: CASRSRDRGIYGYTF; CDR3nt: TGTGCCAGCAGGTCCCGGGACAGGGGCATTTATGGCTACACCTTC
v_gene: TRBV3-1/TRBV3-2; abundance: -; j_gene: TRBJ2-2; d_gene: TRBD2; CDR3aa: CASSQAGGPNTGELFF; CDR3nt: TGTGCCAGCAGCCAAGCGGGAGGGCCGAACACCGGGGAGCTGTTTTTT
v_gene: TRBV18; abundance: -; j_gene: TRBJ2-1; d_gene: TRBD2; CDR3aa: CASSPTSGPPQGQFF; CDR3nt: TGTGCCAGCTCGCCGACTAGCGGACCTCCCCAGGGGCAGTTCTTC
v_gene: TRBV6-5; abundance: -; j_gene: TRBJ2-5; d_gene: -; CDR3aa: CASSYGGRREETQYF; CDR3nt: TGTGCCAGCAGTTACGGTGGGAGAAGGGAGGAGACCCAGTACTTC
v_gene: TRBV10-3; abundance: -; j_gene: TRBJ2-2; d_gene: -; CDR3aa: CAISESGGTGELFF; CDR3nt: TGTGCCATCAGTGAGTCGGGGGGAACCGGGGAGCTGTTTTTT
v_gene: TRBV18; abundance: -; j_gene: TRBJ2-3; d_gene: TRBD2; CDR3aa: CASSPKAAGGSSTQYF; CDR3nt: TGTGCCAGCTCACCCAAGGCAGCGGGAGGATCGAGTACGCAGTATTTT
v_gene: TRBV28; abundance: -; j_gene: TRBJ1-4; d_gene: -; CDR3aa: CASSVGGTNEKLFF; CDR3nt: TGTGCCAGCAGTGTGGGAGGGACTAATGAAAAACTGTTTTTT
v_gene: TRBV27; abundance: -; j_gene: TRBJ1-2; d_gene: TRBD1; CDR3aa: CASSSAGQTYGYTF; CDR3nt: TGTGCCAGCAGTTCTGCGGGACAGACCTATGGCTACACCTTC
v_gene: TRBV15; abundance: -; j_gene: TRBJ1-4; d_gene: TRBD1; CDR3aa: CATSRDGPGQGLFF; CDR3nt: TGTGCCACCAGCAGAGATGGGCCCGGACAGGGACTGTTTTTT
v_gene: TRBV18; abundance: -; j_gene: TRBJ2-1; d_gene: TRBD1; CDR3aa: CASSRLRDRVSNEQFF; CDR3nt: TGTGCCAGCTCACGACTCCGGGACAGGGTGAGCAATGAGCAGTTCTTC
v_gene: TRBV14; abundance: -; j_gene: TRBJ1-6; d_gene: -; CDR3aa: CASSQRGSSYNSPLHF; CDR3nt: TGTGCCAGCAGCCAGAGGGGGAGCTCCTATAATTCACCCCTCCACTTT
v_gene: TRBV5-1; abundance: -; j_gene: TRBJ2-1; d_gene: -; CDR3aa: CASSLMGGVYNEQFF; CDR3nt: TGCGCCAGCAGCTTGATGGGGGGAGTTTACAATGAGCAGTTCTTC
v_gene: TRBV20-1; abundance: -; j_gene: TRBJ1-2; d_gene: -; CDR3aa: CSARERLEHF; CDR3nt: TGCAGTGCTAGAGAACGGTTGGAGCACTTC
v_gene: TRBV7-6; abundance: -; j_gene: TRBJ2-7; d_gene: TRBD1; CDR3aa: CASSLRGDRVYEQYF; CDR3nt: TGTGCCAGCAGCTTAAGAGGGGACAGGGTGTACGAGCAGTACTTC
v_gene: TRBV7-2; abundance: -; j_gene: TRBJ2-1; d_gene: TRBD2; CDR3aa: CASSLGVAGGHNEQFF; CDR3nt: TGTGCCAGCAGCTTAGGGGTAGCGGGTGGTCACAATGAGCAGTTCTTC
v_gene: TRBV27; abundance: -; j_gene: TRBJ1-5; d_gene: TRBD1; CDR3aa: CASSYGQGGNQPQHF; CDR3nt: TGTGCCAGCAGTTACGGACAGGGAGGCAATCAGCCCCAGCATTTT
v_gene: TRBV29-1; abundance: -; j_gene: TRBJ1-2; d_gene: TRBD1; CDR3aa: CSVGQGRDYGYTF; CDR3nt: TGCAGCGTTGGACAGGGGAGAGACTATGGCTACACCTTC
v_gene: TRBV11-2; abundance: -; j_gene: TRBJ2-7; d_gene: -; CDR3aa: CASRTGTLSSYEQYF; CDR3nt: TGTGCCAGCAGAACCGGGACTCTTAGCTCCTACGAGCAGTACTTC
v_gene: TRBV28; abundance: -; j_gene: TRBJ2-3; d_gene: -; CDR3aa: CASSQGGSTDTQYF; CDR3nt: TGTGCCAGCAGCCAGGGCGGCAGCACAGATACGCAGTATTTT
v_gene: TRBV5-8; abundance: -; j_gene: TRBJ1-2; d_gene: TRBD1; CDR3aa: CASSQDRGGGYTF; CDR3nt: TGTGCCAGCAGCCAGGACAGGGGAGGGGGCTACACCTTC
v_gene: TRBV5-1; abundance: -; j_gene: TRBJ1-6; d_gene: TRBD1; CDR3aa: CASSLATGQGVSPLHF; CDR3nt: TGCGCCAGCAGCTTGGCCACGGGACAGGGGGTTTCACCCCTCCACTTT
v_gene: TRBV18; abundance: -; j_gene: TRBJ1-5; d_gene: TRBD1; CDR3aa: CASSLDRNPNQPQHF; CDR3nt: TGTGCCAGCTCACTGGACAGGAACCCTAATCAGCCCCAGCATTTT
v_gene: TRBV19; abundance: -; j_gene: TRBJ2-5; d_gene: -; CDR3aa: CASSTQGPGETQYF; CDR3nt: TGTGCCAGTAGTACACAGGGTCCCGGGGAGACCCAGTACTTC
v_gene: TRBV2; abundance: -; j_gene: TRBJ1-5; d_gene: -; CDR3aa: CASSVARVGNQPQHF; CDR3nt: TGTGCCAGCAGTGTGGCCAGGGTGGGCAATCAGCCCCAGCATTTT
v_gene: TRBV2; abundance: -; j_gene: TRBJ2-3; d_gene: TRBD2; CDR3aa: CASYGTSGTDTQYF; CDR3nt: TGTGCCAGTTACGGGACTAGCGGCACAGATACGCAGTATTTT
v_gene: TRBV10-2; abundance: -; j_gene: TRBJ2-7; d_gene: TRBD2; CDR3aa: CASSAAGGGYEQYF; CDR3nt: TGCGCCAGCAGTGCTGCGGGAGGAGGGTACGAGCAGTACTTC
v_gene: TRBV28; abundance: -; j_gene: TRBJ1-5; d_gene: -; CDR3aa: CASRHPGRDYNQPQHF; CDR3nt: TGTGCCAGCAGGCATCCGGGCAGGGATTACAATCAGCCCCAGCATTTT
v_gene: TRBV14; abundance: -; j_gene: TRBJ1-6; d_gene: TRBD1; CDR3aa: CASSQGRNRGSPLHF; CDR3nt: TGTGCCAGCAGCCAAGGCCGAAACAGGGGTTCACCCCTCCACTTT
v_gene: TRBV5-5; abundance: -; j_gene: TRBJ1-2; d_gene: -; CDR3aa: CASSLGQIYGYTF; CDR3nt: TGTGCCAGCAGCCTAGGACAGATCTATGGCTACACCTTC
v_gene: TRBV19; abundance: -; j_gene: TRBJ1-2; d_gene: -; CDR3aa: CASSIDNTYGYTF; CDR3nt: TGTGCCAGTAGTATAGATAACACATATGGCTACACCTTC
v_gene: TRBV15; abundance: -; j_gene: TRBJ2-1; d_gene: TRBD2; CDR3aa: CATSRASGEQFF; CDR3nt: TGTGCCACCAGCAGGGCTAGCGGGGAGCAGTTCTTC
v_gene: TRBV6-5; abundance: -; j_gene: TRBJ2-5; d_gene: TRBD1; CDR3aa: CASSYPAPGGGETQYF; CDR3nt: TGTGCCAGCAGTTACCCGGCGCCAGGGGGTGGAGAGACCCAGTACTTC
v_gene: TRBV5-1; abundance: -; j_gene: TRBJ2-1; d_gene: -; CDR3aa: CASSWGQRAYSYNEQFF; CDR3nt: TGCGCCAGCAGCTGGGGACAACGGGCGTATTCCTACAATGAGCAGTTCTTC
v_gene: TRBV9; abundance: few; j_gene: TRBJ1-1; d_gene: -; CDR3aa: CASSRGLGTEAFF; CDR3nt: TGTGCCAGCAGCAGGGGGTTAGGCACTGAAGCTTTCTTT
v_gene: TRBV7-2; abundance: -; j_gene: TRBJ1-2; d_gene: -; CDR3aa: CASSLDGIYGYTF; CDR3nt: TGTGCCAGCAGCTTAGATGGCATCTATGGCTACACCTTC
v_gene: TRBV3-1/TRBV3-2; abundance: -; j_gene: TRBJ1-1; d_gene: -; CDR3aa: CASSQGGPLLNTEAFF; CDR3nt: TGTGCCAGCAGCCAGGGAGGGCCCCTCTTGAACACTGAAGCTTTCTTT
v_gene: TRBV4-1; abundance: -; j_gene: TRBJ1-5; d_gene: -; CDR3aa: CASSQEGVTSSHQPQHF; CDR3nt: TGCGCCAGCAGCCAAGAGGGCGTCACTAGCTCTCATCAGCCCCAGCATTTT
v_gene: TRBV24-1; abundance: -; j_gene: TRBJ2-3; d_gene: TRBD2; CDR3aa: CATSSGTSMVADTQYF; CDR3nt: TGTGCCACCAGCTCCGGGACTAGCATGGTCGCAGATACGCAGTATTTT
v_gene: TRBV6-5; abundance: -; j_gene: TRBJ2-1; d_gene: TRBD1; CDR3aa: CASSQTGIPYNEQFF; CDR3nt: TGTGCCAGCAGTCAGACAGGGATCCCCTACAATGAGCAGTTCTTC
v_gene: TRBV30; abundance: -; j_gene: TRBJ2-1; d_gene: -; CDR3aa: CAWSVLAGRHNEQFF; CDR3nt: TGTGCCTGGAGTGTACTGGCAGGGAGGCACAATGAGCAGTTCTTC
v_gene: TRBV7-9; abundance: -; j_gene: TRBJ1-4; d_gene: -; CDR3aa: CASSSQAPANEKLFF; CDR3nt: TGTGCCAGCAGCTCACAGGCACCGGCTAATGAAAAACTGTTTTTT
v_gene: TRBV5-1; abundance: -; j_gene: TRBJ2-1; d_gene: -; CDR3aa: CASGLPQANEQFF; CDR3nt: TGCGCCAGCGGGCTACCACAGGCCAATGAGCAGTTCTTC
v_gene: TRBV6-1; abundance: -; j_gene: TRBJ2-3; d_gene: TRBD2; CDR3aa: CASSEEGLAGVADTQYF; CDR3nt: TGTGCCAGCAGTGAAGAGGGCCTAGCGGGAGTAGCCGATACGCAGTATTTT
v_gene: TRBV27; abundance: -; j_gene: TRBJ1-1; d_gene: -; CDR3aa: CASSLAPGVVAEAFF; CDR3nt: TGTGCCAGCAGTTTAGCCCCAGGGGTTGTCGCTGAAGCTTTCTTT
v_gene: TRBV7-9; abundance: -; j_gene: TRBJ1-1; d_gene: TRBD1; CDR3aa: CASSTFWGRGRTEAFF; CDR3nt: TGTGCCAGCAGCACATTCTGGGGCAGGGGGCGTACTGAAGCTTTCTTT
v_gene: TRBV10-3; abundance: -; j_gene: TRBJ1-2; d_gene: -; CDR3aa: CAITSGYNYGYTF; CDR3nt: TGTGCCATCACGTCAGGCTATAACTATGGCTACACCTTC
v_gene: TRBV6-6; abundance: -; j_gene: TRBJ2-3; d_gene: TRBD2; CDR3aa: CASSSPASGYTDTQYF; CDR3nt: TGTGCCAGCAGCTCGCCTGCTAGCGGATACACAGATACGCAGTATTTT
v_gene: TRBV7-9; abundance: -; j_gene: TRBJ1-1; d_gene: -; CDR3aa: CASSSREAFF; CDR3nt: TGTGCCAGCAGTTCTCGGGAAGCTTTCTTT
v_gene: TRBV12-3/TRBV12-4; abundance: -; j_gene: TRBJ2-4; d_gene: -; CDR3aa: CASSLIGENIQYF; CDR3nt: TGTGCCAGCAGTCTCATCGGGGAAAACATTCAGTACTTC
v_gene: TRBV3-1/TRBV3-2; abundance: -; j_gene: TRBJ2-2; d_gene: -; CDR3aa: CASSQDGVVGELFF; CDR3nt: TGTGCCAGCAGCCAAGATGGAGTTGTAGGGGAGCTGTTTTTT
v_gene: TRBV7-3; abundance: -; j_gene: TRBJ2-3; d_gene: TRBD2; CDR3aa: CASSSRGADTQYF; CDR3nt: TGTGCCAGCAGCTCACGGGGGGCAGATACGCAGTATTTT
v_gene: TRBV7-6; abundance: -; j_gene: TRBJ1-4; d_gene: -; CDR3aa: CASSRAAGRFGRDEKLFF; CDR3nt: TGTGCCAGCAGCCGAGCAGCGGGACGTTTCGGGCGAGATGAAAAACTGTTTTTT
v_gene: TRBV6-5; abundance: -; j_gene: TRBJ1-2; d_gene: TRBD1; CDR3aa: CASSRTGTGPYGYTF; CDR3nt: TGTGCCAGCAGTCGGACCGGGACAGGACCCTATGGCTACACCTTC